One sample yielded the 10 T cell receptor beta chains listed below, sequenced in a study of blood T cells in healthy people across ages. For the second PCR, which ran for roughly 6 to 12 cycles, a sample-barcoded 5' primer and a J-beta primer mix were used. Via MiXCR, TCRdb re-called the 5' RACE reads, giving one row per CDR3 protein. The sample consists of about 1.7 million distinct CDR3 sequences, roughly 28% of them appearing once. The sequenced material came from blood. The receptor source for this set is a woman under 40 in good health.

This clonotype was picked up a small number of times. This chain connects TRBV12-3 or TRBV12-4 to TRBJ1-2, with a weak D call TRBD1 (6 bases). Trimming removed 5 bases at V and 0 bases at J, with 19 bases between. The CDR3 is made up of 17 amino acids. CDR3 protein: CASSRSPGVLPNYGYTF. CDR3 nucleotide sequence: TGTGCCAGCAGTCGGAGTCCAGGGGTTTTGCCTAACTATGGCTACACCTTC.

V is TRBV7-2 and J is TRBJ2-2; 9 bases align to TRBD1. Trimming took 5 bases from V and 4 from J; bases not matched to a gene: 14. CDR1 is SGHTA and CDR2 is FQGNSA in the germline V gene. This CDR3 contains 18 residues. The CDR3 sequence: CASSQVGYRGQGTGELFF. DNA for the CDR3: TGTGCCAGCAGCCAAGTGGGTTACAGGGGGCAGGGCACCGGGGAGCTGTTTTTT. Complete variable domain (other parts from reference TRBV7-2 and TRBJ2-2): GAGVSQSPSNKVTEKGKDVELRCDPISGHTALYWYRQSLGQGLEFLIYFQGNSAPDKSGLPSDRFSAERTGGSVSTLTIQRTQQEDSAVYLCASSQVGYRGQGTGELFFGEGSRLTVL.

This clonotype was detected ten times or more. This chain links TRBV7-2 with TRBJ2-7; the D is unclear. The CDR3 covers 16 residues. CDR1 and CDR2 from the germline V gene are SGHTA and FQGNSA. Deletions cut 0 bases from V and 3 bases from J, with 15 bases between. CDR3 DNA sequence: TGTGCCAGCAGCTTAGCCCCGACGAAAATGCTCTACGAGCAGTACTTC. Its protein is CASSLAPTKMLYEQYF.

This clonotype has a handful of counts. The V and J genes are TRBV12-3 or TRBV12-4 and TRBJ2-3; D not certain. The CDR3 extends over 15 amino acids. Trimming took 8 bases from V and 1 from J, leaving 16 bases between them. The CDR3 reads CASGKTTAGTDTQYF. The CDR3 DNA reads as TGTGCCAGCGGCAAAACCACCGCGGGCACAGATACGCAGTATTTT.

This clonotype came up many times. The chain uses TRBV12-3 or TRBV12-4 and TRBJ2-7; D possibly corresponds to TRBD1 (6 bases). CDR3 length: 13 residues. V lost 2 bases to trimming and J lost 4 bases, with 9 bases between them. The CDR3 loop reads CASSLTGRYEQYF. The CDR3 nucleotides read TGTGCCAGCAGTTTAACAGGGCGGTACGAGCAGTACTTC.

J is TRBJ2-3 and V is TRBV7-9; 8 nucleotides match TRBD2. The CDR3 covers 16 residues. The ends lost 5 bases at V and 8 bases at J; junction bases unmatched: 15. The germline CDR1 and CDR2 sequences are SEHNR and FQNEAQ (reference sequence). CDR3 DNA: TGTGCCAGCAGCCCGCCGGGAGGGCTCGGGAGAGGTACGCAGTATTTT. Protein sequence: CASSPPGGLGRGTQYF.

About this clonotype itself: A much bigger clone sits one base away, suggesting this may be a read error. CDR3 residues: CSARHPASDNYGYTF. CDR3 bases: TGCAGTGCTAGACATCCGGCCTCTGATAACTATGGCTACACCTTC. J is TRBJ1-2 and V is TRBV20-1, with unresolved D. The V and J ends lost 2 bases and 1 base respectively, with 14 bases between them. This CDR3 contains 15 residues. Germline assignment: CDR1 DFQATT and CDR2 SNEGSKA (reference sequence).

In this sample, this clonotype turned up a few times. The chain links TRBV27 to TRBJ1-6; 10 positions agree with TRBD1. The V and J ends lost 3 bases and 4 bases, in that order; junction bases with no gene match: 9. Germline V lookup: CDR1 MNHEY, CDR2 SMNVEV (reference sequence). This CDR3 has 18 residues. For the CDR3, the DNA is TGTGCCAGCAGTTTCAAGAGGACAGGGGGACAATATAATTCACCCCTCCACTTT. Translating gives CASSFKRTGGQYNSPLHF.

The chain employs TRBV12-3 or TRBV12-4 and TRBJ1-2; TRBD1 matches 8 bases. CDR3 size: 17 residues. The V and J ends lost 6 bases and 8 bases, in that order; junction bases with no gene match: 20. CDR3 in DNA: TGTGCCAGCAGCCTAGGGCCTCAAGACAGGGGAGGGGACGGCTACACCTTC. Translation gives CASSLGPQDRGGDGYTF.

There are a few counts of this clonotype. The V and J genes are TRBV5-5 and TRBJ1-4; perhaps TRBD1 as D (6 bases). The CDR3 is 15 amino acids. CDR1 and CDR2 from the germline V gene are SGHKS and YYEKEE (reference sequence). V dropped 4 bases and J dropped 5 bases, with 15 bases sitting between them. The CDR3 DNA follows: TGTGCCAGCAGCCCGGGGACACCTTACAATGAAAAACTGTTTTTT. Amino acid sequence: CASSPGTPYNEKLFF.